This entry lists 32 T cell receptor beta chains sequenced from one sample in a study of cytomegalovirus exposure and HLA in healthy donors. Primers for the PCR totalled 60 Vbeta and 13 Jbeta. Sequencing was performed with immunoSEQ multiplex PCR; in TCRdb, only in-frame clones are kept and a portion is missing. The table has 170,000 or so clones, almost 85% seen once; the top ten hold 0.38%. Sequenced input: PBMCs. These receptors all stem from a boy aged 2 to 10 in good health and CMV-seronegative.

V and J are TRBV28 and TRBJ2-5, with no clear D. The DNA end is more similar to TRBJ2-7, so the J call may be wrong. Germline assignment: CDR1 MDHEN and CDR2 SYDVKM. This CDR3 has 16 residues. The CDR3 DNA sequence: TGTGCCAGCAGTTTAGCGAGGTCGCAGAGCTCCTACGAGCAGTACTTC. It yields the protein CASSLARSQSSYEQYF.

Only one count was recorded for this clone. V is TRBV27 and J is TRBJ1-1, with D tentatively TRBD1 (5 bases). In germline, CDR1 is MNHEY, CDR2 SMNVEV (reference sequence). V lost 0 bases to trimming and J lost 1 base, with 9 bases between them. This CDR3 comprises 15 residues. DNA of the CDR3: TGTGCCAGCAGTTTATCAGGGGCCCCGAACACTGAAGCTTTCTTT. It codes for CASSLSGAPNTEAFF.

The sample holds one count of this clone. The chain couples TRBV7-2 to TRBJ2-3; 12 positions agree with TRBD2. J lost 2 bases, V lost 0 bases, and 15 bases had no gene match. This CDR3 comprises 21 residues. Germline assignment: CDR1 SGHTA and CDR2 FQGNSA. CDR3 loop: CASSLAGGTSGLGVVTDTQYF. For the CDR3, the DNA is TGTGCCAGCAGCTTAGCTGGCGGGACTAGCGGGTTGGGGGTCGTCACAGATACGCAGTATTTT. The complete variable domain, with remaining parts taken from reference TRBV7-2 and TRBJ2-3, reads GAGVSQSPSNKVTEKGKDVELRCDPISGHTALYWYRQSLGQGLEFLIYFQGNSAPDKSGLPSDRFSAERTGGSVSTLTIQRTQQEDSAVYLCASSLAGGTSGLGVVTDTQYFGPGTRLTVL.

The CDR3 nucleotides read TGTGCCAGCAGTCTCTCGCGGGGACGCGGCTACACCTTC. Its translation is CASSLSRGRGYTF. V gene TRBV28 combines with J gene TRBJ1-2; tentatively, D is TRBD1 (5 bases). Germline-derived CDR1 and CDR2 are MDHEN and SYDVKM. The length of the CDR3 is 13 residues. Trimming stripped 5 bases from V and 8 bases from J, with 15 bases between.

The gene calls are TRBV18 and TRBJ2-7, with TRBD2 as a possible D gene (5 bases). Germline assignment: CDR1 KGHSH and CDR2 LQKENI. The length of the CDR3 is 14 residues. V lost 4 bases to trimming and J lost 7 bases, with 17 bases between them. CDR3 DNA sequence: TGTGCCAGCTCACTCGGGGTCCCCCTAGGGGAGCAGTACTTC. This sequence encodes CASSLGVPLGEQYF. The variable domain in full, with the rest retrieved from reference TRBV18 and TRBJ2-7, is NAGVMQNPRHLVRRRGQEARLRCSPMKGHSHVYWYRQLPEEGLKFMVYLQKENIIDESGMPKERFSAEFPKEGPSILRIQQVVRGDSAAYFCASSLGVPLGEQYFGPGTRLTVT.

The rearrangement links TRBV19 to TRBJ1-4; 10 bases match TRBD1. The V gene end was trimmed by 6 bases and the J gene end by 6 bases; junction bases not matched to a gene: 10. Per germline, CDR1 LNHDA and CDR2 SQIVND (reference sequence). The CDR3 runs 16 residues. CDR3 protein: CASSSGTGEQDEKLFF. The CDR3 bases are TGTGCCAGTAGCTCCGGGACAGGGGAACAAGATGAAAAACTGTTTTTT.

This clone was recorded once. This chain joins TRBV7-9 and TRBJ2-3; D might be TRBD2 (5 bases). CDR1 SEHNR and CDR2 FQNEAQ come from the germline V gene (reference sequence). This CDR3 region has 14 residues. V was cut by 6 bases and J by 2 bases, with 12 bases left in between. The CDR3 nucleotides read TGTGCCAGCAGTCTTAGGAGGAACACAGATACGCAGTATTTT. Encoded protein: CASSLRRNTDTQYF.

This clone was recorded only once. CDR3: CASTSDSWTEAFF. The CDR3 DNA reads TGTGCCAGCACCTCCGATAGTTGGACTGAAGCTTTCTTT. This sequence joins TRBV7-9 and TRBJ1-1; unclear D gene. In germline, CDR1 is SEHNR, CDR2 FQNEAQ (reference sequence). Trimming took 7 bases from V and 5 from J, leaving 14 bases between them. CDR3 size: 13 residues.

Comment on this clone: Germline is not matched at one junction end, which may reflect a read error. This sample also contains other DNA sequences that code for the same CDR3. The chain combines TRBV10-3 with TRBJ1-5, with 8 bases identical to TRBD1. CDR3 size: 14 residues. Germline V gives CDR1 ENHRY, CDR2 SYGVKD. The CDR3 sequence: CAISPGQGNQPQHF. CDR3 in DNA: TGCGCCATCAGCCCGGGACAGGGCAATCAGCCCCAGCATTTT.

The chain links TRBV12-5 to TRBJ2-7; tentatively, D is TRBD2 (5 bases). CDR3 length equals 16 residues. Germline V lookup: CDR1 LGHNT, CDR2 FRNRAP. V was clipped by 0 bases and J by 3 bases, with 15 bases between them. As DNA, the CDR3 is TGTGCTAGTGGTTTGGTACTAGGCCTTTCCTACTACGAGCAGTACTTC. It translates to CASGLVLGLSYYEQYF.

J is TRBJ2-7 and V is TRBV14; 8 bases fit TRBD2. Per germline, CDR1 SGHDN and CDR2 FVKESK. The J segment lost 2 bases and the V segment lost 3 bases, leaving 6 bases of the junction unmatched. There are 15 residues in the CDR3. The CDR3 nucleotides read TGTGCCAGCAGCCATTCCCCAGCGGGAGCCTACGAGCAGTACTTC. Amino acids: CASSHSPAGAYEQYF.

The chain joins TRBV5-1 to TRBJ2-4; 8 bases are shared with TRBD2. The J segment lost 6 bases and the V segment lost 4 bases, leaving 9 bases of the junction unmatched. CDR3 length equals 15 residues. Germline V gives CDR1 SGHRS, CDR2 YFSETQ. In DNA, the CDR3 is TGCGCCAGCAGCCGTAATAGCGGGAATGGAAACATTCAGTACTTC. It codes for CASSRNSGNGNIQYF.

This clone was seen a single time. This rearrangement joins TRBV9 to TRBJ1-4, with D unresolved. There are 17 residues in the CDR3. CDR1 is SGDLS and CDR2 is YYNGEE in the germline V gene. With 3 bases removed from V and 7 bases from J, the gap between germline ends came to 22 bases. DNA for the CDR3: TGTGCCAGCAGCGCTGATGGTCGGTCAGGAGGTGGTGAAAAACTGTTTTTT. Translation: CASSADGRSGGGEKLFF.

The table lists this clone with a count of one. CDR3 residues: CASTLQGSYNEQFF. The CDR3 bases are TGTGCCAGCACCTTACAGGGTTCCTACAATGAGCAGTTCTTC. This chain uses TRBV25-1 with TRBJ2-1; a weak D match, TRBD1 (6 bases). Germline V gene data show CDR1 as MGHDK and CDR2 as SYGVNS. V was trimmed by 7 bases and J by 1 base, leaving 11 bases between them. This CDR3 is built from 14 residues. The complete variable domain, with remaining parts taken from reference TRBV25-1 and TRBJ2-1, reads EADIYQTPRYLVIGTGKKITLECSQTMGHDKMYWYQQDPGMELHLIHYSYGVNSTEKGDLSSESTVSRIRTEHFPLTLESARPSHTSQYLCASTLQGSYNEQFFGPGTRLTVL.

The CDR3 protein is CASSPTSGGSYEQYF. The CDR3 coding sequence is TGTGCCAGCAGCCCCACTAGCGGGGGTTCCTACGAGCAGTACTTC. This chain uses TRBV9 with TRBJ2-7; TRBD2 aligns across 11 bases. With V trimmed by 4 bases and J by 1 base, 4 bases remained unmatched. The CDR3 runs 15 residues. Germline CDR1 reads SGDLS; CDR2 reads YYNGEE.

This clone was observed a few times. Mismatch with germline at one junction end may stem from a read error. The chain links TRBV4-1 to TRBJ2-7, with TRBD1 matching 7 bases. The CDR3 sequence is 16 residues long. The germline V gene encodes CDR1 MGHRA and CDR2 YSYEKL. The CDR3 spells CASSQGLTGRTYEQYF. The CDR3 nucleotides read TGCGCCAGCAGTCAAGGTCTGACAGGGCGAACCTACGAGCAGTACTTC.

The rearrangement links TRBV28 to TRBJ2-1; 14 bases are a match to TRBD2. CDR3 length equals 19 residues. The trim removed 6 bases at V and 0 bases at J, leaving 10 bases unmatched. Germline lookup yields CDR1 MDHEN and CDR2 SYDVKM. In DNA, the CDR3 is TGTGCCAGCAGATCTCCGGGACTAGCGGGAGATAGCTCCTACAATGAGCAGTTCTTC. Protein: CASRSPGLAGDSSYNEQFF.

This rearrangement joins TRBV6-1 to TRBJ2-1, with 12 bases matching TRBD2. After removal of 2 bases from V and 10 bases from J, the junction contained 6 bases not matched to a gene. This CDR3 is built from 15 residues. Germline V lookup: CDR1 MNHNS, CDR2 SASEGT. Here the CDR3 reads CASSEPSGRAGEQFF. The CDR3, as DNA: TGTGCCAGCAGTGAACCTAGCGGGAGGGCCGGGGAGCAGTTCTTC.

The chain combines TRBV30 with TRBJ2-5; D possibly corresponds to TRBD1 (5 bases). This CDR3 has 12 amino acids. Trimming took 3 bases from V and 14 from J, leaving 19 bases between them. Germline assignment: CDR1 GTSNPN and CDR2 SVGIG (reference sequence). CDR3 sequence: CAWSVVSDICYF. CDR3 DNA sequence: TGTGCCTGGAGCGTTGTGTCGGACATCTGTTACTTC.

The V and J genes are TRBV6-5 and TRBJ1-2; possible D gene TRBD1, 5 bases. The ends were cut back, 2 bases at V and 5 bases at J, with 9 bases in the middle. This CDR3 spans 13 amino acids. Germline V gene sequence: CDR1 MNHEY, CDR2 SVGAGI. Here the CDR3 reads CASSYQGGYGYTF. Here the CDR3 DNA reads TGTGCCAGCAGTTACCAGGGAGGGTATGGCTACACCTTC.

The chain combines TRBV30 with TRBJ1-2, with D possibly TRBD1 on 6 matching bases. Germline V gene lookup returns CDR1 GTSNPN and CDR2 SVGIG (reference sequence). CDR3 length: 15 amino acids. V shed 2 bases and J shed 0 bases, with 13 bases lying between them. In DNA, the CDR3 is TGTGCCTGGAGTAGGGGGGGGGAAGCTAACTATGGCTACACCTTC. It encodes CAWSRGGEANYGYTF.

The CDR3 sequence: CASSYGGTGELFF. CDR3 in DNA: TGTGCCAGCAGTTACGGCGGAACCGGGGAGCTGTTTTTT. V gene TRBV6-5 combines with J gene TRBJ2-2; D remains ambiguous. Germline V gene lookup returns CDR1 MNHEY and CDR2 SVGAGI. V lost 2 bases, J lost 5 bases, and 6 bases lay in between. The CDR3 covers 13 residues.

DNA of the CDR3: TGCGCCAGCAGCCTACGGACTAGCGGGAAAGAAGATACGCAGTATTTT. Translating gives CASSLRTSGKEDTQYF. The gene calls are TRBV5-1 and TRBJ2-3; 12 nucleotides agree with TRBD2. Germline trimming cut 4 bases from V and 5 bases from J; bases unmatched to any gene: 8. Per the germline V gene, CDR1 is SGHRS and CDR2 is YFSETQ. The CDR3 has 16 amino acids. The complete variable domain, with remaining parts taken from reference TRBV5-1 and TRBJ2-3, reads KAGVTQTPRYLIKTRGQQVTLSCSPISGHRSVSWYQQTPGQGLQFLFEYFSETQRNKGNFPGRFSGRQFSNSRSEMNVSTLELGDSALYLCASSLRTSGKEDTQYFGPGTRLTVL.

The genes are TRBV4-1 and TRBJ2-3, with TRBD1 matching 7 bases. The germline gives CDR1 MGHRA, CDR2 YSYEKL. This CDR3 has 16 residues. Unmatched junction bases numbered 3, after V lost 0 bases and J lost 0 bases. The CDR3 DNA sequence: TGCGCCAGCAGCCAAGAGGGACAGCCTAGCACAGATACGCAGTATTTT. Protein sequence: CASSQEGQPSTDTQYF.

The chain carries TRBV28 and TRBJ1-5; 7 bases agree with TRBD1. There are 14 residues in the CDR3. Trimming cost V 7 bases and J 3 bases; bases outside gene matches: 6. From germline, CDR1 is MDHEN and CDR2 SYDVKM. DNA for the CDR3: TGTGCCAGCACCTCGGGACAGTTCAATCAGCCCCAGCATTTT. Amino acids: CASTSGQFNQPQHF.

The chain employs TRBV5-1 and TRBJ1-3, with 9 bases matching TRBD1. The CDR3 loop spans 14 amino acids. With V trimmed by 5 bases and J by 4 bases, 4 bases remained unmatched. Germline lookup yields CDR1 SGHRS and CDR2 YFSETQ. This chain's CDR3 is CASSGQGLGNTIYF. CDR3 DNA sequence: TGCGCCAGCAGTGGACAGGGGCTGGGAAACACCATATATTTT.

The chain uses TRBV6-1 and TRBJ2-3; TRBD2 agrees at 14 bases. Germline CDR1 reads MNHNS; CDR2 reads SASEGT. The trim removed 3 bases at V and 4 bases at J, leaving 6 bases unmatched. CDR3 length equals 17 residues. CDR3 coding DNA: TGTGCCAGCAGTGATCCGGGACTAGCGGGAGCCGCAGATACGCAGTATTTT. The encoded protein is CASSDPGLAGAADTQYF.

The chain links TRBV4-1 to TRBJ2-5; 9 bases are a match to TRBD2. The CDR3 is 14 amino acids. Germline-derived CDR1 and CDR2 are MGHRA and YSYEKL. The ends lost 6 bases at V and 5 bases at J; junction bases unmatched: 7. The CDR3 DNA follows: TGCGCCAGCAGGAGGCGGGAGGGCCGTGAGACCCAGTACTTC. Its protein is CASRRREGRETQYF.

V is TRBV4-2 and J is TRBJ2-3; TRBD2 matches 11 bases. V shed 4 bases and J 0 bases; nucleotides not matched to a gene: 12. CDR3 length: 19 residues. The germline V gene has CDR1 LGHNA and CDR2 YNFKEQ. The DNA of the CDR3 is TGTGCCAGCAGCCGTGCCTTTACCGGGACTAGCGGTAGCACAGATACGCAGTATTTT. Protein product: CASSRAFTGTSGSTDTQYF.

The rearrangement links TRBV7-9 to TRBJ2-1, with D tentatively TRBD2 (5 bases). The CDR3 loop spans 15 amino acids. V lost 6 bases, J lost 1 base, and 13 bases lay in between. From germline, CDR1 is SEHNR and CDR2 FQNEAQ (reference sequence). DNA of the CDR3: TGTGCCAGCAGGAGTAGAAGCGGTTCCTACAATGAGCAGTTCTTC. Translated, it gives CASRSRSGSYNEQFF.

The table lists this clone with a few counts. The rearrangement joins TRBV6-1 to TRBJ1-3, with 7 bases identical to TRBD1. Germline values: CDR1 MNHNS, CDR2 SASEGT. This CDR3 comprises 14 residues. Trimming removed 6 bases from V and 3 bases from J; junction bases left unmatched: 5. The DNA of the CDR3 is TGTGCCAGCAGGCCCCCAGGGGGTGGAAACACCATATATTTT. The encoded protein is CASRPPGGGNTIYF.

This clone has just one count. This chain connects TRBV5-1 to TRBJ2-1, with 9 bases aligning to TRBD2. Germline V CDR1 and CDR2: SGHRS, YFSETQ. J was trimmed by 5 bases and V by 0 bases; bases with no gene match: 9. This CDR3 contains 17 residues. As DNA, the CDR3 is TGCGCCAGCAGCTTGGGGCGAGCGGGAGGTTGGGACAATGAGCAGTTCTTC. Its translation: CASSLGRAGGWDNEQFF.